One and the same sample provided the 21 T cell receptor beta chains below, sequenced in a study of shared clonotypes between healthy human individuals. TCRdb's table, derived via immunoSEQ multiplex PCR, lists solely in-frame clones and lacks some. The table has approximately 1,500,000 clones, approximately 97% seen once. Sequenced: naive CD4+ T cells sorted from blood. The subset denotes: CD45RA+ positively selected. The origin of the receptors is a man aged 30-40 years in good health.

The sample holds one count of this clone. The chain recombines TRBV7-2 with TRBJ2-7; D may be TRBD1 or TRBD2 (5 bases each). The CDR3 consists of 14 residues. V dropped 0 bases and J dropped 5 bases, with 11 bases sitting between them. Germline V gene data show CDR1 as SGHTA and CDR2 as FQGNSA. CDR3 amino acids: CASSLAAGTHEQYF. In DNA form, the CDR3 reads TGTGCCAGCAGCTTAGCAGCTGGGACCCACGAGCAGTACTTC.

This clone was detected once. J is TRBJ2-7 and V is TRBV7-2; D could derive from TRBD1 or TRBD2 (5 bases each). The CDR3 totals 16 residues. The V end was cut by 4 bases, the J end by 6 bases, with 22 bases between. Germline V gene sequence: CDR1 SGHTA, CDR2 FQGNSA. The CDR3 nucleotides read TGTGCCAGCAGCTCCCCTATCCGGGGCGGTATTGGCGAGCAGTACTTC. Translated, it gives CASSSPIRGGIGEQYF.

The rearrangement joins TRBV11-2 to TRBJ1-2; TRBD1 might be the D (5 bases). Germline CDR1 SGHAT, CDR2 FQNNGV. The CDR3 sequence is 15 residues long. The ends were cut back, 0 bases at V and 7 bases at J, with 15 bases in the middle. The CDR3 sequence is CASSLDWGLNGGYTF. In nucleotides, the CDR3 is TGTGCCAGCAGCTTAGATTGGGGGTTGAACGGTGGCTACACCTTC.

The chain recombines TRBV4-1 with TRBJ2-5; D might be TRBD2 (6 bases). Germline V CDR1 and CDR2: MGHRA, YSYEKL. This CDR3 comprises 13 residues. Trimming shortened V by 5 bases and J by 4 bases, and 11 bases separated the two germline ends. CDR3 nucleotide sequence: TGCGCCAGCAGCGCCCGGGACTCAGAGACCCAGTACTTC. This gives the protein CASSARDSETQYF.

The chain couples TRBV29-1 to TRBJ1-3; 11 positions agree with TRBD1. The CDR3 contains 15 residues. The junction had 7 bases not matched to a gene; V was cut back by 6 bases and J by 3 bases. Germline V gives CDR1 SQVTM, CDR2 ANQGSEA. Here the CDR3 DNA reads TGCAGCGTAGACGGGACAGGGGGTCGTGGAAACACCATATATTTT. Its protein is CSVDGTGGRGNTIYF.

The V gene is TRBV7-9, the J gene TRBJ2-2, with D perhaps TRBD1 or TRBD2 (5 bases each). Deletions cut 4 bases from V and 0 bases from J, with 9 bases between. This CDR3 is built from 15 residues. Germline values: CDR1 SEHNR, CDR2 FQNEAQ (reference sequence). This CDR3 is CASSYGTANTGELFF. CDR3 DNA: TGTGCCAGCAGCTATGGGACGGCGAACACCGGGGAGCTGTTTTTT.

With respect to this clone: This same CDR3 is encoded by further DNA sequences in the sample. This chain uses TRBV7-2 with TRBJ2-1, with TRBD2 matching 9 bases. V was clipped by 3 bases and J by 2 bases; unmatched bases: 2. Germline V gene data show CDR1 as SGHTA and CDR2 as FQGNSA. The CDR3 spans 15 residues. This CDR3 is CASSLAGGTYNEQFF. The CDR3 nucleotides are TGTGCCAGCAGCTTGGCGGGAGGGACCTACAATGAGCAGTTCTTC.

The chain links TRBV11-2 to TRBJ2-2; TRBD1 matches at 9 bases. Germline V gene data show CDR1 as SGHAT and CDR2 as FQNNGV. The CDR3 sequence is 16 residues long. The V segment lost 3 bases and the J segment 4 bases; nucleotides outside the gene matches: 6. The CDR3 bases are TGTGCCAGCAGCTTGGCCGGGACAGGGATCACCGGGGAGCTGTTTTTT. Translation gives CASSLAGTGITGELFF.

J is TRBJ2-2 and V is TRBV4-3; D is ambiguous. Trimming took off 8 bases at V and 6 bases at J, with 37 bases between the two ends. The V gene's germline CDR1 is LGHNA and CDR2 YSLEER. The CDR3 spans 21 residues. CDR3 nucleotide sequence: TGCGCCAGCTATCCCAAGCGTCTAGGGTCTTACCTACTCGTCGAACCCGGGGAGCTGTTTTTT. This translates into CASYPKRLGSYLLVEPGELFF.

The chain employs TRBV5-4 and TRBJ2-1; the D gene is possibly TRBD1 (5 bases). This CDR3 comprises 15 residues. Germline V gives CDR1 SGHNT, CDR2 YYREEE (reference sequence). V was clipped by 4 bases and J by 0 bases, with 11 bases between them. The CDR3 region has the DNA TGTGCCAGCAGCATTAGCAGGGCCTCCTACAATGAGCAGTTCTTC. Encoded protein: CASSISRASYNEQFF.

CDR3 coding DNA: TGTGCCAGCAGAGCGACTAGCGGTAACACCGGGGAGCTGTTTTTT. Its protein is CASRATSGNTGELFF. The chain carries TRBV6-5 and TRBJ2-2; 9 bases agree with TRBD2. The CDR3 contains 15 residues. The junction had 4 bases not matched to a gene; V was cut back by 6 bases and J by 2 bases. CDR1 is MNHEY and CDR2 is SVGAGI in the germline V gene.

Regarding this clone: The same CDR3 arises from other DNA sequences in this sample as well. V gene TRBV7-2 combines with J gene TRBJ2-7, with D unclear. Deletions cut 5 bases from V and 0 bases from J, with 5 bases between. Germline V CDR1 and CDR2: SGHTA, FQGNSA. The CDR3 length is 12 residues. The CDR3 loop is CASSQTSYEQYF. CDR3 DNA: TGTGCCAGCAGCCAGACCTCCTACGAGCAGTACTTC. Using reference TRBV7-2 and TRBJ2-7 for the parts outside the CDR3, the full variable domain is GAGVSQSPSNKVTEKGKDVELRCDPISGHTALYWYRQSLGQGLEFLIYFQGNSAPDKSGLPSDRFSAERTGGSVSTLTIQRTQQEDSAVYLCASSQTSYEQYFGPGTRLTVT.

The chain combines TRBV5-4 with TRBJ1-1; D is unresolved. Germline V lookup: CDR1 SGHNT, CDR2 YYREEE (reference sequence). The CDR3 length is 16 residues. V was pared by 0 bases and J by 1 base, with 13 bases between. The CDR3 loop is CASSLGGSSSNTEAFF. The CDR3 region has the DNA TGTGCCAGCAGCTTGGGTGGGTCCTCTTCGAACACTGAAGCTTTCTTT.

The chain has TRBV11-3 and TRBJ2-1; D remains ambiguous. The length of the CDR3 is 14 residues. The germline V gene has CDR1 SGHNT and CDR2 YENEEA. V lost 5 bases and J 6 bases, leaving 14 bases between the germline ends. The CDR3 region is CASSLTYFGNEQFF. CDR3 coding DNA: TGTGCCAGCAGCCTGACATATTTCGGCAATGAGCAGTTCTTC. The whole variable domain, filled in from reference TRBV11-3 and TRBJ2-1, reads EAGVVQSPRYKIIEKKQPVAFWCNPISGHNTLYWYLQNLGQGPELLIRYENEEAVDDSQLPKDRFSAERLKGVDSTLKIQPAELGDSAVYLCASSLTYFGNEQFFGPGTRLTVL.

This clone was detected only once. This chain joins TRBV10-3 and TRBJ1-2, with D unclear. This CDR3 contains 11 residues. CDR1 and CDR2 (germline): ENHRY, SYGVKD. V lost 0 bases, J lost 8 bases, and 4 bases lay in between. The chain's CDR3 is CAISESTGYTF. CDR3 DNA sequence: TGTGCCATCAGTGAGTCGACGGGCTACACCTTC.

The chain couples TRBV5-4 to TRBJ2-7; 15 nucleotides align to TRBD2. The CDR3 is 15 residues long. Germline assignment: CDR1 SGHNT and CDR2 YYREEE (reference sequence). Germline trimming cut 5 bases from V and 7 bases from J; bases unmatched to any gene: 7. The chain's CDR3 is CASSFQGLAGGEQYF. CDR3 sequence (DNA): TGTGCCAGCAGTTTCCAGGGACTAGCGGGGGGTGAGCAGTACTTC.

The chain links TRBV5-4 to TRBJ2-3; 11 nucleotides align to TRBD2. Germline assignment: CDR1 SGHNT and CDR2 YYREEE (reference sequence). Trimming took 0 bases from V and 5 from J; bases not matched to a gene: 2. The length of the CDR3 is 15 residues. In DNA, the CDR3 is TGTGCCAGCAGCTTGGCTAGCGGGAGGTTAGATACGCAGTATTTT. This codes for CASSLASGRLDTQYF.

The V call is TRBV28, the J call TRBJ2-5, with 11 bases identical to TRBD2. Germline V gene data show CDR1 as MDHEN and CDR2 as SYDVKM. J gave up 10 bases and V 6 bases, and 10 bases lay outside the gene matches. The CDR3 extends over 14 amino acids. The CDR3 DNA follows: TGTGCCAGCAGGAGACTAGCGGGGCACGAGGGCCAGTACTTC. The encoded protein is CASRRLAGHEGQYF.

The chain carries TRBV4-3 and TRBJ2-1; 13 bases fit TRBD2. CDR1 and CDR2 from the germline V gene are LGHNA and YSLEER. CDR3 size: 19 residues. V lost 0 bases, J lost 3 bases, and 8 bases stayed unmatched. The DNA of the CDR3 is TGCGCCAGCAGCCAAGAAGCGTTACTAGCGGGAGGGTTCTACAATGAGCAGTTCTTC. It translates to CASSQEALLAGGFYNEQFF.

V usage is TRBV18 and J usage is TRBJ2-2, with 7 bases matching TRBD1. The CDR3 is 15 amino acids. With 6 bases clipped from V and 2 bases from J, the junction kept 6 bases outside the gene matches. The germline V gene encodes CDR1 KGHSH and CDR2 LQKENI. The CDR3: CASSRGTTNTGELFF. CDR3 nucleotides: TGTGCCAGCTCCAGGGGGACCACTAACACCGGGGAGCTGTTTTTT.

This clone was seen a handful of times. The chain employs TRBV2 and TRBJ2-2; a possible D gene is TRBD1 (5 bases). V lost 2 bases and J 1 base, leaving 5 bases between the germline ends. Germline V gene data show CDR1 as SNHLY and CDR2 as FYNNEI. CDR3 length: 14 residues. For the CDR3, the DNA is TGTGCCAGCAGTGAACAGGGGAACACCGGGGAGCTGTTTTTT. This codes for CASSEQGNTGELFF.